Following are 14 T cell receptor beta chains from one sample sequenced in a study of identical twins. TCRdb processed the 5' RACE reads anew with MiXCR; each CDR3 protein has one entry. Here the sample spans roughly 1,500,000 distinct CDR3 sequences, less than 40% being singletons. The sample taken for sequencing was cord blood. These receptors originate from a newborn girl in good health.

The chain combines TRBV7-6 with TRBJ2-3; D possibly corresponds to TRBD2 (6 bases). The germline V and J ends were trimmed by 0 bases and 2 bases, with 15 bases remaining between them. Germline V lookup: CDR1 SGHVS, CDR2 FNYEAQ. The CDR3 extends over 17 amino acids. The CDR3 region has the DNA TGTGCCAGCAGCTTAGCGGCCGGGGGACCGACCACAGATACGCAGTATTTT. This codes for CASSLAAGGPTTDTQYF.

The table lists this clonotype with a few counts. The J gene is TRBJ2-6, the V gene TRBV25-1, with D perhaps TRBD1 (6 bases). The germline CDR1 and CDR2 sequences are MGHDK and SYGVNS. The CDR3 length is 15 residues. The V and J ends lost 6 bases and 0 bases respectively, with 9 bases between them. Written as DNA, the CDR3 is TGTGCCAGCAGCGACAGGACCTCTGGGGCCAACGTCCTGACTTTC. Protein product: CASSDRTSGANVLTF.

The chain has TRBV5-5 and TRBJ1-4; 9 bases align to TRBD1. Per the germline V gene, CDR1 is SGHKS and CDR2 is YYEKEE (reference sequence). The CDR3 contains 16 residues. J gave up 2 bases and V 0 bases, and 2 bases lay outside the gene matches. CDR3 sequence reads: CASSLVDRGTNEKLFF. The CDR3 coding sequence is TGTGCCAGCAGCTTGGTCGACAGGGGGACTAATGAAAAACTGTTTTTT.

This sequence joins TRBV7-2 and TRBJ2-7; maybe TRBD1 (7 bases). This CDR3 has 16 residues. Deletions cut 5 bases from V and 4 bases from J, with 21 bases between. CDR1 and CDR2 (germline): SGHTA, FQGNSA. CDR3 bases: TGTGCCAGCAGCCCTGGCGGGGTACAGGGGATTTACGAGCAGTACTTC. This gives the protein CASSPGGVQGIYEQYF.

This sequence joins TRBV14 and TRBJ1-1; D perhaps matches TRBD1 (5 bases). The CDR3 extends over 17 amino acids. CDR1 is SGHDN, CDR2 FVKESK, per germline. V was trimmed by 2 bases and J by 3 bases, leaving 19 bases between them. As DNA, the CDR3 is TGTGCCAGCAGCCAAAGTTCGCCGTGGGGCATGGACACTGAAGCTTTCTTT. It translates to CASSQSSPWGMDTEAFF.

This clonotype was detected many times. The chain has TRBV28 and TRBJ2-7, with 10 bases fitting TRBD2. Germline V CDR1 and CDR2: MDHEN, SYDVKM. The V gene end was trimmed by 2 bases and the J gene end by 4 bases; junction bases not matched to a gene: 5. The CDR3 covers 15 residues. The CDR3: CASSLGGLAPYEQYF. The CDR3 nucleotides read TGTGCCAGCAGTTTAGGGGGACTAGCGCCGTACGAGCAGTACTTC.

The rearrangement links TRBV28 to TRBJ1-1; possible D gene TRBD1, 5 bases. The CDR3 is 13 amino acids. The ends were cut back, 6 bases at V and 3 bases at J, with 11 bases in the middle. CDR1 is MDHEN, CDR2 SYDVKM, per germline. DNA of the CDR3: TGTGCCAGCAGGTCAGTGGGGGACACTGAAGCTTTCTTT. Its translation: CASRSVGDTEAFF. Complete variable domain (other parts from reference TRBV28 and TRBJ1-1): DVKVTQSSRYLVKRTGEKVFLECVQDMDHENMFWYRQDPGLGLRLIYFSYDVKMKEKGDIPEGYSVSREKKERFSLILESASTNQTSMYLCASRSVGDTEAFFGQGTRLTVV.

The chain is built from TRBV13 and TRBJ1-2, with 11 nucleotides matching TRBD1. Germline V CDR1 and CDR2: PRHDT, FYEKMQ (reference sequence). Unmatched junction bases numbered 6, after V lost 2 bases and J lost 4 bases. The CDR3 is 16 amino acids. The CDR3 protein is CASSLYGTGGIYGYTF. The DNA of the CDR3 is TGTGCCAGCAGCTTATATGGGACAGGGGGTATCTATGGCTACACCTTC.

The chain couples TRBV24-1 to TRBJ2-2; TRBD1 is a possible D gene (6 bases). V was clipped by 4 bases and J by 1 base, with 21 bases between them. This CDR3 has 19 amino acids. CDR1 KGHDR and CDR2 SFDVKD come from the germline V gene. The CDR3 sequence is CATSEPDPGHRLNTGELFF. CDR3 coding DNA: TGTGCCACCAGTGAGCCGGATCCGGGACACCGCCTGAACACCGGGGAGCTGTTTTTT.

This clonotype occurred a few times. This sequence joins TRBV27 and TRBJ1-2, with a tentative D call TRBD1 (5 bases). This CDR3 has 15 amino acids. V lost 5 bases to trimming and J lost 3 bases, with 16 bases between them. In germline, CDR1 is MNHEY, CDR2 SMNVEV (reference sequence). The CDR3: CASSPRQYLYYGYTF. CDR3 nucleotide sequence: TGTGCCAGCAGTCCCCGACAGTACCTCTACTATGGCTACACCTTC.

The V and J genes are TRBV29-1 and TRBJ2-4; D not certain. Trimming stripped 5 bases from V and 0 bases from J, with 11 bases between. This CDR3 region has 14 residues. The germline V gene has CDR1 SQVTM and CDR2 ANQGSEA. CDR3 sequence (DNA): TGCAGCGTTTTCGTGGACCCAGCCAAAAACATTCAGTACTTC. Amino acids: CSVFVDPAKNIQYF.

Written as DNA, the CDR3 is TGCAGTGCTAGTCCGGCAGGAACCACAGATACGCAGTATTTT. It translates to CSASPAGTTDTQYF. This chain connects TRBV20-1 to TRBJ2-3; no clear D gene. Trimming removed 3 bases at V and 2 bases at J, with 12 bases between. CDR1 and CDR2 from the germline V gene are DFQATT and SNEGSKA (reference sequence). This CDR3 has 14 residues.

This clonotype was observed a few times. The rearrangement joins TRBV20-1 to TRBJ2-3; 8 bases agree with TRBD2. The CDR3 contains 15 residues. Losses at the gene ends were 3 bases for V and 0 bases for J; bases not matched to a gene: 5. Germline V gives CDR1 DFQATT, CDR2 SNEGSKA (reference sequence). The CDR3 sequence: CSASLTSASTDTQYF. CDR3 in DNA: TGCAGTGCTAGTTTGACTAGCGCTAGCACAGATACGCAGTATTTT.

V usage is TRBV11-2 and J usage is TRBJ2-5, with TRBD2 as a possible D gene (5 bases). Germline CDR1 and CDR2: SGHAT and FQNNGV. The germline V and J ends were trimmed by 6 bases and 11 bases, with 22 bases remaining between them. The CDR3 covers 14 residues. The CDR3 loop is CASRGGGYYNEQYF. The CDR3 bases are TGTGCCAGCAGGGGCGGCGGGTACTACAATGAGCAGTACTTC.